Following are 8 T cell receptor beta chains from one sample sequenced in a study of T-cell reconstitution after alpha-beta-depleted transplantation in children. The authors prepared the TCRbeta library with unique molecular identifiers. TCRdb called the PCR reads again in MiXCR, with one record for every CDR3 protein. The sample lists around 680,000 distinct CDR3 sequences, around a sixth occurring once. This specimen was PBMCs from the stem cell graft donor, taken from the stem cell graft. All receptors come from a human donor who donated a stem cell graft to a child with acute myeloid leukemia.

This chain uses TRBV4-3 with TRBJ2-2; D ambiguous. Trimming took off 1 base at V and 4 bases at J, with 7 bases between the two ends. From germline, CDR1 is LGHNA and CDR2 YSLEER. The CDR3 contains 14 residues. For the CDR3, the DNA is TGCGCCAGCAGCCAAGGGGGAATCACCGGGGAGCTGTTTTTT. Translating gives CASSQGGITGELFF.

To note about this clonotype: A read error is possible here, since a much larger clone lies one base away. V is TRBV20-1 and J is TRBJ2-5; no reliable D call. The CDR3 is 14 amino acids. Germline loops: CDR1 DFQATT, CDR2 SNEGSKA (reference sequence). The CDR3 loop reads CSAPPWVGQQTQYF. CDR3 DNA sequence: TGCAGTGCTCCGCCTTGGGTGGGCCAACAGACCCAGTACTTC.

This clonotype was observed a handful of times. CDR3 in amino acids: CASSLSGKVNEQFF. As DNA, the CDR3 is TGCGCCAGCAGCTTATCAGGGAAGGTGAATGAGCAGTTCTTC. The rearrangement uses TRBV5-1 and TRBJ2-1, with a tentative D call TRBD1 (5 bases). The germline V gene encodes CDR1 SGHRS and CDR2 YFSETQ. Deletions cut 2 bases from V and 7 bases from J, with 13 bases between. The CDR3 totals 14 residues. The full variable domain, in which reference TRBV5-1 and TRBJ2-1 provide the parts outside the CDR3, is KAGVTQTPRYLIKTRGQQVTLSCSPISGHRSVSWYQQTPGQGLQFLFEYFSETQRNKGNFPGRFSGRQFSNSRSEMNVSTLELGDSALYLCASSLSGKVNEQFFGPGTRLTVL.

At least ten counts were recorded for this clonotype. Mismatch with germline at one junction end may stem from a read error. V and J are TRBV6-2 or TRBV6-3 and TRBJ2-1, with 12 nucleotides matching TRBD2. CDR3 length: 15 amino acids. Germline lookup yields CDR1 MNHEY and CDR2 SVGEGT. The CDR3 nucleotides are TGCGCCAGCAGCCCAACTAGCGGGGGGTACAATGAGCAGTTCTTC. Amino acids: CASSPTSGGYNEQFF.

This clonotype was detected once. Being one base from a much bigger clone, this may be a read error. The V and J genes are TRBV20-1 and TRBJ1-4, with D perhaps TRBD1 (6 bases). The V gene's germline CDR1 is DFQATT and CDR2 SNEGSKA (reference sequence). The CDR3 length is 14 residues. CDR3 in DNA: TGCGGTGCCTCCGTTGGGGGGGCTGAAGAAAAACTGTTTTTT. Translating it yields CGASVGGAEEKLFF.

The chain links TRBV11-2 to TRBJ2-1; D perhaps matches TRBD1 (5 bases). V was pared by 5 bases and J by 10 bases, with 18 bases between. CDR3 length: 14 amino acids. CDR1 and CDR2 (germline): SGHAT, FQNNGV. The CDR3 here is CASSPRVERQEQFF. The CDR3 DNA reads TGTGCCAGCAGCCCCCGGGTAGAGCGACAGGAGCAGTTCTTC.

This clonotype occurred a few times. The chain recombines TRBV4-3 with TRBJ1-5, with D unclear. V lost 3 bases and J 1 base, leaving 19 bases between the germline ends. CDR1 and CDR2 (germline): LGHNA, YSLEER. This CDR3 contains 18 residues. CDR3 in amino acids: CASSHLLTRGGSNQPQHF. As DNA, the CDR3 is TGCGCCAGCAGCCACCTACTCACACGGGGAGGGAGCAATCAGCCCCAGCATTTT.

The V gene is TRBV29-1, the J gene TRBJ2-1; D perhaps matches TRBD2 (6 bases). V was cut by 6 bases and J by 4 bases, with 13 bases left in between. Germline loops: CDR1 SQVTM, CDR2 ANQGSEA. CDR3 length: 13 residues. CDR3 in DNA: TGCAGCGTCCCCAGGGCGGGATACAATGAGCAGTTCTTC. It codes for CSVPRAGYNEQFF.